The present T cell receptor beta chain was sequenced within a study of blood T cell repertoires in COVID-19. Study summary: Acute-phase and convalescent COVID-19 samples originated in the United States, Italy and Spain.

Method: immunoSEQ multiplex PCR; TCRdb's copy keeps in-frame clones and lacks some. Counted here are hundreds of thousands of clones, roughly 87% occurring once; the ten biggest clones make up about 1%. CDR3 size: 13 residues. The V gene lost 5 bases and the J gene lost 4 bases, with 13 bases spanning the gap. Germline lookup yields CDR1 SGHRS and CDR2 YFSETQ. Participants were aged 18 to 89 years, lived in around 22 US areas, and enrolled virtually. The sequencing sample was made of PBMCs or T cells enriched from blood (not recorded which). The sequence was collected from a woman in her thirties who had recovered from COVID-19. The J gene is TRBJ2-7, the V gene TRBV5-1; D perhaps matches TRBD1 (5 bases). CDR3 DNA: TGCGCCAGCAGTAGGAATCAGGGTTACGAGCAGTACTTC. Its protein product is CASSRNQGYEQYF. The variable domain in full, with the rest retrieved from reference TRBV5-1 and TRBJ2-7, is KAGVTQTPRYLIKTRGQQVTLSCSPISGHRSVSWYQQTPGQGLQFLFEYFSETQRNKGNFPGRFSGRQFSNSRSEMNVSTLELGDSALYLCASSRNQGYEQYFGPGTRLTVT.